Listed below are T cell receptor beta chains from one sample, sequenced in a study of beta chain features in type 1 diabetes. Using immunoSEQ multiplex PCR, the repertoire was profiled, and TCRdb retains in-frame clones only, with some absent. Of some 150,000 clones listed, about 50% are singletons. Material: Tregs from blood. These TCRs come from a young man in good health. Each CDR3 is given with its conserved first and last residue. The D gene is left open where the match is weak. The listing skips clone size in some rows; elsewhere it reads once, few, many or a size class.

j_gene	abundance	v_gene	d_gene	CDR3aa	CDR3nt
TRBJ1-1	.	TRBV2	TRBD1	CASRISQGALMNTEAFF	TGTGCCAGCAGAATTAGCCAGGGGGCCCTCATGAACACTGAAGCTTTCTTT
TRBJ2-7	.	TRBV10-3	.	CAISESRLPYEQYF	TGTGCCATCAGTGAGTCGAGATTGCCCTACGAGCAGTACTTC
TRBJ1-2	once	TRBV15	.	CATSRVLGARRGGGYGYTF	TGTGCCACCAGCAGAGTCCTGGGGGCGCGGAGGGGGGGAGGGTATGGCTACACCTTC
TRBJ2-7	few	TRBV30	.	CACPLFNGGVYEQYF	TGTGCCTGCCCTCTATTCAACGGCGGGGTTTACGAGCAGTACTTC
TRBJ2-7	.	TRBV6-6	.	CASTSLEFLGYEQYF	TGTGCCAGCACCTCTTTGGAGTTCCTTGGGTACGAGCAGTACTTC
TRBJ2-7	.	TRBV30	TRBD1	CAWTGGGSYEQYF	TGTGCCTGGACAGGGGGCGGTTCATACGAGCAGTACTTC
TRBJ2-6	few	TRBV7-2	.	CASRRTGSGANVLTF	TGTGCCAGCAGGAGAACAGGGTCTGGGGCCAACGTCCTGACTTTC
TRBJ2-5	once	TRBV7-8	.	CASSLNSVRETQYF	TGTGCCAGCAGCTTAAATAGTGTCCGAGAGACCCAGTACTTC
TRBJ1-1	few	TRBV30	.	CAWSVLGPLAEAFF	TGTGCCTGGAGTGTACTGGGGCCACTCGCTGAAGCTTTCTTT
TRBJ2-6	.	TRBV28	TRBD1	CASSFIPGRQGHSGANVLTF	TGTGCCAGCAGTTTCATTCCGGGGAGACAGGGGCACTCTGGGGCCAACGTCCTGACTTTC
TRBJ2-3	.	TRBV7-3	.	CASSPIGGAWGTDTQYF	TGTGCCAGCAGCCCTATTGGGGGGGCCTGGGGGACAGATACGCAGTATTTT
TRBJ2-7	few	TRBV28	TRBD2	CASSGTSSYGQYF	TGTGCCAGCAGTGGGACTAGCTCCTACGGGCAGTACTTC
TRBJ1-4	few	TRBV5-1	TRBD1	CASSLAGTEYEKLFF	TGCGCCAGCAGCTTGGCCGGGACAGAATATGAAAAACTGTTTTTT
TRBJ2-2	.	TRBV28	.	CASSLLDAANTGELFF	TGTGCCAGCAGTTTACTTGACGCGGCCAACACCGGGGAGCTGTTTTTT
TRBJ2-7	few	TRBV5-1	.	CASSLRQNPREQYF	TGCGCCAGCAGCTTGCGACAGAACCCGAGGGAGCAGTACTTC
TRBJ1-4	few	TRBV29-1	.	CSASPQGTNEKLFF	TGCAGCGCCTCACCTCAGGGAACTAATGAAAAACTGTTTTTT